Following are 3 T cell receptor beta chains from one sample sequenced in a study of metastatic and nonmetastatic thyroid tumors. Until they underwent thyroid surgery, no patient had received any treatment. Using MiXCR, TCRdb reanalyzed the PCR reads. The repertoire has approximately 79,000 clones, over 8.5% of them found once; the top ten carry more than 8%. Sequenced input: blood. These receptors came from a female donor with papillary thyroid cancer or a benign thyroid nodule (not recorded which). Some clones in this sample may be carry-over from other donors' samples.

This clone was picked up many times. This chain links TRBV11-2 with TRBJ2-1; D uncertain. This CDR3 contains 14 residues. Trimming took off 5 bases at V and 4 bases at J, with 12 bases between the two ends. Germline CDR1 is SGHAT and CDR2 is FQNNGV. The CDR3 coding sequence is TGTGCCAGCAGCCCCCGACTGGAATACAATGAGCAGTTCTTC. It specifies CASSPRLEYNEQFF.

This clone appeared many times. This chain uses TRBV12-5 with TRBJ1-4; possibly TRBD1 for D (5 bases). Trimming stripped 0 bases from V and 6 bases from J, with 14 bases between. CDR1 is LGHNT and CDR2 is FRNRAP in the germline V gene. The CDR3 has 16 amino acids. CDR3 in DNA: TGTGCTAGTGGTTTGGTAACGGGGCCCCCACATGAAAAACTGTTTTTT. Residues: CASGLVTGPPHEKLFF.

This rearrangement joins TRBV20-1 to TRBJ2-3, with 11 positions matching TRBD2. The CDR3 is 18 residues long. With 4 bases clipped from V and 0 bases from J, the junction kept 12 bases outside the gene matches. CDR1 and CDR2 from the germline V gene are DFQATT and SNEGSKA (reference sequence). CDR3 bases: TGCAGTGCTACCGATCCCGAACTAGCGGGGGCTAGCACAGATACGCAGTATTTT. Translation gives CSATDPELAGASTDTQYF.